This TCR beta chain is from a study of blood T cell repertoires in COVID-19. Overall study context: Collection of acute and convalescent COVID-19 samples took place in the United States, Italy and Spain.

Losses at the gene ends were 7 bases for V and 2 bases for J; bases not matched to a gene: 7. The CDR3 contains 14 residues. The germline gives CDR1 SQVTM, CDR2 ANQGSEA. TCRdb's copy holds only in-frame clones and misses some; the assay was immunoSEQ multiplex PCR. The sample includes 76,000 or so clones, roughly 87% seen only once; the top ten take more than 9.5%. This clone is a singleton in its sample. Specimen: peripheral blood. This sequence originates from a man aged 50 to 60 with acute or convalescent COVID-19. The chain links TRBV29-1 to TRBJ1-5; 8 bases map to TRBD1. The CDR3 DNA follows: TGCAGCGCAAGGACAGGGAGCGGCAATCAGCCCCAGCATTTT. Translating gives CSARTGSGNQPQHF.